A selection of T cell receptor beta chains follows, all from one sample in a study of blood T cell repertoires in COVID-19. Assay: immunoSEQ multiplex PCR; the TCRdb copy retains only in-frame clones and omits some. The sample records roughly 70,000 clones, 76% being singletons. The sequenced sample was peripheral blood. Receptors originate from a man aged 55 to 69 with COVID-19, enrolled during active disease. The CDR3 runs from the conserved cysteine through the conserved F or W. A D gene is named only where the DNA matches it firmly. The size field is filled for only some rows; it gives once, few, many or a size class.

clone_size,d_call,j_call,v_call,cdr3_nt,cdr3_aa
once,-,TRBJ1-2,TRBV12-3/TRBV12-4,TGTGCCAGCAGCAGAGGTACTAACTATGGCTACACCTTC,CASSRGTNYGYTF
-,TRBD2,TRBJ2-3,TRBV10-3,TGTGCCATCACTGATCCAGCGGGAGTTACAGATACGCAGTATTTT,CAITDPAGVTDTQYF
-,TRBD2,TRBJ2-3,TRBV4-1,TGCGCCAGCAGCCCTGGCCCACTAGCGGGGGTGGATACGCAGTATTTT,CASSPGPLAGVDTQYF
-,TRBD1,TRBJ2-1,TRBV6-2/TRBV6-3,TGTGCCAGCAGTCGACAGGGTAGCTCCTACAATGAGCAGTTCTTC,CASSRQGSSYNEQFF
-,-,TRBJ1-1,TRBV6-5,TGTGCCAGCACGGGCAGGGGTATCGGGAACACTGAAGCTTTCTTT,CASTGRGIGNTEAFF
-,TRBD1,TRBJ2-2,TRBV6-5,TGTGCCAGCAGGGTAGGGACAGGGGGCACCGGGGAGCTGTTTTTT,CASRVGTGGTGELFF
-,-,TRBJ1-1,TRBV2,TGTGCCAGCAGTGACATGGGGCTTACTGAAGCTTTCTTT,CASSDMGLTEAFF
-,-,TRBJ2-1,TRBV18,TGTGCCAGCTCACCTCCCTCGGGACTTGAAGACAATGAGCAGTTCTTC,CASSPPSGLEDNEQFF
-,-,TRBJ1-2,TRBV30,TGTGCCTGGAGTGTGGGGGCTCCCCTCGGGCATGGCTACACCTTC,CAWSVGAPLGHGYTF
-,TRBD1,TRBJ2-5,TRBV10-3,TGTGCCATCAGTGAGAGGCCGGGACAGGGAGGAGAGACCCAGTACTTC,CAISERPGQGGETQYF
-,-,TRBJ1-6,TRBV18,TGTGCCAGCTCACCGATGGGACAAAATAATTCACCCCTCCACTTT,CASSPMGQNNSPLHF
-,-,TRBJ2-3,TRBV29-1,TGCAGCGTTGGCCAGGGGTCAGATACGCAGTATTTT,CSVGQGSDTQYF
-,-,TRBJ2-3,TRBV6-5,TGTGCCAGCAGGGAGACGCCGGGGGAAGATACGCAGTATTTT,CASRETPGEDTQYF
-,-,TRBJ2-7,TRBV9,TGTGCCAGCAGCGCCGCTAGCGTCGGCGAGCAGTACTTC,CASSAASVGEQYF
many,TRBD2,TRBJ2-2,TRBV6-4,TGTGCCAGCAGTGAACTGTGGACTAGGTCCCCCGGGGAGCTGTTTTTT,CASSELWTRSPGELFF
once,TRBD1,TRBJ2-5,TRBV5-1,TGCGCCAGCAGAAAGACAGGGTCGGATGAGACCCAGTACTTC,CASRKTGSDETQYF
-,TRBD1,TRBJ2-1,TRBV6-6,TGTGCCAGCAGGGACAGGTACAATGAGCAGTTCTTC,CASRDRYNEQFF
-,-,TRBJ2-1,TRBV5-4,TGTGCCAGCAGCCCGAGTGTCGGTTACAATGAGCAGTTCTTC,CASSPSVGYNEQFF
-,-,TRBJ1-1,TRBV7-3,TGTGCCAGCAGCTTCCGTCAGGGGAGTGAAGCTTTCTTT,CASSFRQGSEAFF
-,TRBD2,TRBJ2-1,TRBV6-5,TGTGCCAGCAGTTACGCCTACTCTAGCGGGAATGAGCAGTTCTTC,CASSYAYSSGNEQFF
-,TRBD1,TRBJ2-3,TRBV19,TGTGCCAGTAGCAATACAAGACAGGGGGCAAAAGATACGCAGTATTTT,CASSNTRQGAKDTQYF
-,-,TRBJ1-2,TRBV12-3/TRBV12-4,TGTGCCAGCAGCTCCTCTCGGGGCTACACCTTC,CASSSSRGYTF
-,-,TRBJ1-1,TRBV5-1,TGCGCCAGCAGCACCGCCCGGGCAGGGGTTGGGAACACTGAAGCTTTCTTT,CASSTARAGVGNTEAFF
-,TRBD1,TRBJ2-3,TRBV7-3,TGTGCCAGCACCAAGGGACAGGGCGCGGATACGCAGTATTTT,CASTKGQGADTQYF
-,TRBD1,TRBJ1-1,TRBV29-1,TGCAGCGTTGGGGGGACAGGGGGCTGGAACACTGAAGCTTTCTTT,CSVGGTGGWNTEAFF
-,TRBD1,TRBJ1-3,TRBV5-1,TGCGCCAGCAGCTTACGTCCCGGGACAGGGTCTGTAGGTGGAAACACCATATATTTT,CASSLRPGTGSVGGNTIYF
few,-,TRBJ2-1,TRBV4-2,TGTGCCAGCAGCCCGGACTCCAACAATGAGCAGTTCTTC,CASSPDSNNEQFF
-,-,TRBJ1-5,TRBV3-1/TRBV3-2,TGTGCCAGCAGCCAAGTGCCGGGATCGCAGCCCCAGCATTTT,CASSQVPGSQPQHF
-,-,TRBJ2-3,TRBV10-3,TGTGCCATCAGTCCAGGTCCCGGCGATACGCAGTATTTT,CAISPGPGDTQYF
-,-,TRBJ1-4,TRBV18,TGTGCCAGCTCACCTCCCGCAGCCCGCCGGAGGGAAAAACTGTTTTTT,CASSPPAARRREKLFF
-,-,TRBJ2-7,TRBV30,TGTGCCTGGAGTGGCACAGGGCTTTCCTACGAGCAGTACTTC,CAWSGTGLSYEQYF
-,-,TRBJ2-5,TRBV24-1,TGTGCCACCGGCTCGTCGGAAATGAGGTTGGGGACCCAGTACTTC,CATGSSEMRLGTQYF
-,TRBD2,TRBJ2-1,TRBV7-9,TGTGCCAGCAGCCTACAGACTAGCGGGGGATACAATGAGCAGTTCTTC,CASSLQTSGGYNEQFF
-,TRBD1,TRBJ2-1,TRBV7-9,TGTGCCAGCAGCTCCGGACAGGGGGCTTATGAGCAGTTCTTC,CASSSGQGAYEQFF
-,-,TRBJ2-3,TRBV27,TGTGCCAGCAGTTTACGGACACCGCTGGATACGCAGTATTTT,CASSLRTPLDTQYF
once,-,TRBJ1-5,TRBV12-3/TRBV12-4,TGTGCCAGCAGTTTCGGTCTATCACAGCATTTT,CASSFGLSQHF
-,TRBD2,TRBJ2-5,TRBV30,TGTGCCGCGGATTGGGGGGGGACGGAGACCCAGTACTTC,CAADWGGTETQYF
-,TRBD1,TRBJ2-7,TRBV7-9,TGTGCCAGCAGCTTAGGACAGGGGGTTTCCTACGAGCAGTACTTC,CASSLGQGVSYEQYF
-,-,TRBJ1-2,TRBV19,TGTGCCAGTAGCTTGACAGACCTCCTTCTTGGCTACACCTTC,CASSLTDLLLGYTF
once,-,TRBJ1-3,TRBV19,TGTGCCAGTAGTATAAGGGGGAGTCAGACCCTCTCTGGAAACACCATATATTTT,CASSIRGSQTLSGNTIYF
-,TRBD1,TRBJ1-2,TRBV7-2,TGTGCCAGCAGCCCCGGGACAGGGTTCTCTTATGGCTACACCTTC,CASSPGTGFSYGYTF
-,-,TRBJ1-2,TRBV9,TGTGCCAGCAGCGCCGACTCGGGAGTCTATGGCTACACCTTC,CASSADSGVYGYTF